Listed here is a single TCR beta chain. Participants spanned ages about 18 to 95 years and resided in 20 to 30 US areas. Researchers sorted participants into cohorts using their self-reported clinical history. These data originate in a study of blood T cell repertoires in COVID-19. For the study at large: Collection of acute and convalescent COVID-19 samples took place in the United States, Italy and Spain.

TCRdb's copy holds only in-frame clones and misses some; the assay was immunoSEQ multiplex PCR. The repertoire has over 150,000 clones, 65% to 85% of them found once; the top ten carry approximately 7.9%. With 1 base clipped from V and 5 bases from J, the junction kept 3 bases outside the gene matches. This CDR3 region has 14 residues. Germline CDR1 is LGHDT and CDR2 is YNNKEL (reference sequence). This chain connects TRBV3-1 (or the pseudogene TRBV3-2) to TRBJ1-2, with 8 bases fitting TRBD1. The TCR was taken from a man aged 35 to 55 who had recovered from COVID-19. The sequencing sample was made of PBMCs or T cells enriched from blood (not recorded which). The CDR3 DNA follows: TGTGCCAGCAGCCAAGGCTGGGACAGGTATGGCTACACCTTC. Its protein is CASSQGWDRYGYTF.